What follows are 20 T cell receptor beta chains derived from one specimen sequenced in a study of cytomegalovirus exposure and HLA in healthy donors. The PCR had 60 Vbeta and 13 Jbeta primers. Repertoires were generated with immunoSEQ multiplex PCR, while TCRdb's copy carries only in-frame clones and drops some. The table includes some 140,000 clones, roughly three quarters detected once. Source material: PBMCs. The receptors derive from a female donor in good health and CMV-seronegative.

The J gene is TRBJ1-1, the V gene TRBV14; the D gene is possibly TRBD1 (6 bases). CDR1 SGHDN and CDR2 FVKESK come from the germline V gene. The CDR3 is 17 residues long. With 4 bases removed from V and 0 bases from J, the gap between germline ends came to 18 bases. The CDR3 loop reads CASSLSRDIGLNTEAFF. The CDR3 DNA follows: TGTGCCAGCAGCCTGTCCCGGGACATCGGGCTGAACACTGAAGCTTTCTTT.

The sample holds a few counts of this clone. The genes are TRBV5-1 and TRBJ1-1; D uncertain. Germline CDR1 and CDR2: SGHRS and YFSETQ. Trimming stripped 0 bases from V and 0 bases from J, with 6 bases between. The CDR3 extends over 14 amino acids. Here the CDR3 DNA reads TGCGCCAGCAGCTTGGGGCAGGTGAACACTGAAGCTTTCTTT. Residues: CASSLGQVNTEAFF.

The rearrangement uses TRBV6-5 and TRBJ2-1, with 8 bases aligning to TRBD1. The J segment lost 9 bases and the V segment lost 1 base, leaving 2 bases of the junction unmatched. The germline CDR1 and CDR2 sequences are MNHEY and SVGAGI. The CDR3 is 13 residues long. The CDR3 is CASSYYRGSEQFF. In nucleotides, the CDR3 is TGTGCCAGCAGTTACTACAGGGGGTCTGAGCAGTTCTTC.

The sample holds one count of this clone. V usage is TRBV7-9 and J usage is TRBJ2-1, with TRBD1 identical over 7 bases. J gave up 5 bases and V 6 bases, and 7 bases lay outside the gene matches. Germline values: CDR1 SEHNR, CDR2 FQNEAQ (reference sequence). This CDR3 comprises 14 residues. For the CDR3, the DNA is TGTGCCAGCAGGCAGACAGGGATGAACAATGAGCAGTTCTTC. The encoded protein is CASRQTGMNNEQFF.

This chain connects TRBV4-1 to TRBJ2-1, with 7 bases fitting TRBD1. Germline V CDR1 and CDR2: MGHRA, YSYEKL. J gave up 0 bases and V 6 bases, and 5 bases lay outside the gene matches. The CDR3 runs 15 residues. CDR3 coding DNA: TGCGCCAGCAGTCCTTGGACAGGCTCCTACAATGAGCAGTTCTTC. The encoded protein is CASSPWTGSYNEQFF.

This chain uses TRBV7-9 with TRBJ2-2; D unclear. CDR3 size: 15 residues. The germline gives CDR1 SEHNR, CDR2 FQNEAQ (reference sequence). V was trimmed by 2 bases and J by 3 bases, leaving 10 bases between them. CDR3 in amino acids: CASSLNSLYTGELFF. The CDR3 DNA follows: TGTGCCAGCAGCTTAAACAGCTTATACACCGGGGAGCTGTTTTTT.

The chain couples TRBV15 to TRBJ1-1; D is ambiguous. This CDR3 spans 13 amino acids. Deletions cut 1 base from V and 5 bases from J, with 8 bases between. In germline, CDR1 is LNHNV, CDR2 YYDKDF (reference sequence). The DNA of the CDR3 is TGTGCCACCAGCAGAGTGGCAGGAACTGAAGCTTTCTTT. Translating gives CATSRVAGTEAFF.

This chain joins TRBV4-3 and TRBJ2-3; D might be TRBD1 (5 bases). Trimming pared 4 bases from V and 6 bases from J, leaving 20 bases between. This CDR3 is built from 16 residues. Germline lookup yields CDR1 LGHNA and CDR2 YSLEER. CDR3: CASSRYRTEDKDTQYF. Here the CDR3 DNA reads TGCGCCAGCAGCCGCTACAGGACCGAGGATAAGGATACGCAGTATTTT.

In this sample, this clone turned up many times. The CDR3 nucleotides are TGCAGCGTTGAACAGGGGGCCTATGGCTACACCTTC. Translation: CSVEQGAYGYTF. The chain combines TRBV29-1 with TRBJ1-2, with 8 bases matching TRBD1. Trimming removed 2 bases from V and 4 bases from J; junction bases left unmatched: 0. From germline, CDR1 is SQVTM and CDR2 ANQGSEA. The CDR3 extends over 12 amino acids.

The chain links TRBV30 to TRBJ1-1; tentative D call: TRBD1 (6 bases). The ends were cut back, 8 bases at V and 2 bases at J, with 15 bases in the middle. CDR1 is GTSNPN and CDR2 is SVGIG in the germline V gene (reference sequence). The CDR3 is 13 residues long. CDR3 loop: CAGRTGHNTEAFF. In DNA, the CDR3 is TGTGCCGGAAGGACGGGACACAACACTGAAGCTTTCTTT.

This sequence joins TRBV5-6 and TRBJ2-3; D remains ambiguous. Trimming shortened V by 2 bases and J by 0 bases, and 4 bases separated the two germline ends. The length of the CDR3 is 13 residues. Germline CDR1 SGHDT, CDR2 YYEEEE. CDR3 in DNA: TGTGCCAGCAGCTTCTCTAGCACAGATACGCAGTATTTT. Translated: CASSFSSTDTQYF.

The J gene is TRBJ1-2, the V gene TRBV30; no reliable D call. Germline V lookup: CDR1 GTSNPN, CDR2 SVGIG (reference sequence). Trimming stripped 2 bases from V and 8 bases from J, with 15 bases between. There are 13 residues in the CDR3. The CDR3 DNA is TGTGCCTGGAGTATTTCGGGGTTCGGGGGCTACACCTTC. This translates into CAWSISGFGGYTF.

The gene calls are TRBV6-6 and TRBJ2-2; 7 nucleotides match TRBD1. The germline gives CDR1 MNHNY, CDR2 SVGAGI (reference sequence). CDR3 length: 15 residues. V dropped 2 bases and J dropped 4; count of bases not matched to a gene: 4. CDR3 DNA sequence: TGTGCCAGCAGTTACGCGACAGGGTCCACCGGGGAGCTGTTTTTT. Residues: CASSYATGSTGELFF.

This clone was counted only a few times. The V and J genes are TRBV12-5 and TRBJ1-4; D gene unclear. Germline V gene lookup returns CDR1 LGHNT and CDR2 FRNRAP. V was trimmed by 6 bases and J by 1 base, leaving 6 bases between them. The CDR3 is 13 amino acids. CDR3 amino acids: CASGLLTNEKLFF. CDR3 DNA: TGTGCTAGTGGCCTCCTAACTAATGAAAAACTGTTTTTT.

The V and J genes are TRBV7-9 and TRBJ2-3; tentative D call: TRBD2 (5 bases). The V gene's germline CDR1 is SEHNR and CDR2 FQNEAQ (reference sequence). This CDR3 has 14 amino acids. The V end was cut by 4 bases, the J end by 0 bases, with 8 bases between. The CDR3 region has the DNA TGTGCCAGCAGCTCTCGCGGGAGCACAGATACGCAGTATTTT. Amino acids: CASSSRGSTDTQYF. Drawing the rest from reference TRBV7-9 and TRBJ2-3, the complete variable domain is DTGVSQNPRHKITKRGQNVTFRCDPISEHNRLYWYRQTLGQGPEFLTYFQNEAQLEKSRLLSDRFSAERPKGSFSTLEIQRTEQGDSAMYLCASSSRGSTDTQYFGPGTRLTVL.

The rearrangement links TRBV9 to TRBJ2-2; 10 positions agree with TRBD2. The V gene end was trimmed by 3 bases and the J gene end by 4 bases; junction bases not matched to a gene: 6. This CDR3 is 16 amino acids long. Germline CDR1 and CDR2: SGDLS and YYNGEE. For the CDR3, the DNA is TGTGCCAGCAGCGGGGCACTAGCGGGGTTCACCGGGGAGCTGTTTTTT. Amino acids: CASSGALAGFTGELFF.

The chain is built from TRBV6-5 and TRBJ2-7, with D perhaps matching TRBD1 (5 bases). CDR3 length: 13 amino acids. The V and J ends lost 7 bases and 2 bases respectively, with 12 bases between them. Germline CDR1 is MNHEY and CDR2 is SVGAGI. The chain's CDR3 is CASTPKGPYEQYF. The CDR3 coding sequence is TGTGCCAGCACTCCCAAGGGGCCCTACGAGCAGTACTTC.

This clone occurred a few times. The gene calls are TRBV13 and TRBJ2-5, with a possible D match to TRBD1 (6 bases). The V and J ends lost 4 bases and 5 bases respectively, with 11 bases between them. The germline V gene encodes CDR1 PRHDT and CDR2 FYEKMQ (reference sequence). This CDR3 is built from 13 residues. CDR3 amino acids: CASSSRGRETQYF. For the CDR3, the DNA is TGTGCCAGCAGCTCCAGGGGCCGGGAGACCCAGTACTTC.

The V call is TRBV5-1, the J call TRBJ1-1; TRBD1 agrees at 7 bases. The CDR3 is made up of 18 amino acids. CDR1 is SGHRS and CDR2 is YFSETQ in the germline V gene. After removal of 3 bases from V and 2 bases from J, the junction contained 16 bases not matched to a gene. CDR3 bases: TGCGCCAGCAGCTCGGGACAGTTAGTTACCGGCCTTAACACTGAAGCTTTCTTT. This encodes CASSSGQLVTGLNTEAFF.

The genes are TRBV2 and TRBJ1-6; D unresolved. The germline V gene encodes CDR1 SNHLY and CDR2 FYNNEI. The V end lost 4 bases, the J end lost 5 bases, and 18 bases lay between the germline ends. The CDR3 loop spans 17 amino acids. In nucleotides, the CDR3 is TGTGCCAGCAGTGTCCGAGGTGGCTCTAATAATAATTCACCCCTCCACTTT. This codes for CASSVRGGSNNNSPLHF.